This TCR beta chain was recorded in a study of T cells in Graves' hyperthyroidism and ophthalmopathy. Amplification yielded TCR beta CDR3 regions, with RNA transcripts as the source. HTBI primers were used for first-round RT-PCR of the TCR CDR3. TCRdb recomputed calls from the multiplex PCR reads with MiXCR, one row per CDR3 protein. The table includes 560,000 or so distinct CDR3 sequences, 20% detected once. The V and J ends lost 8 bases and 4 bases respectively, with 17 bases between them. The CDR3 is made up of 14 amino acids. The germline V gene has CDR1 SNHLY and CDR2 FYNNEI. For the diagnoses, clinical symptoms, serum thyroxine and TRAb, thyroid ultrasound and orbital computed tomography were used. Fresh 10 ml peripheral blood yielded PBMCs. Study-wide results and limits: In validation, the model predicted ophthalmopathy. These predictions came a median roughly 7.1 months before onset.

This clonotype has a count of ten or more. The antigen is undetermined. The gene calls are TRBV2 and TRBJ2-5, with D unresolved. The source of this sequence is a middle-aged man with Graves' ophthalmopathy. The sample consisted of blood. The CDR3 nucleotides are TGTGCCAGCGGAGACTGGGTGGTAGTAGAGACCCAGTACTTC. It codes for CASGDWVVVETQYF. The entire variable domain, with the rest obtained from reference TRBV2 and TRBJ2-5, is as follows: EPEVTQTPSHQVTQMGQEVILRCVPISNHLYFYWYRQILGQKVEFLVSFYNNEISEKSEIFDDQFSVERPDGSNFTLKIRSTKLEDSAMYFCASGDWVVVETQYFGPGTRLLVL.